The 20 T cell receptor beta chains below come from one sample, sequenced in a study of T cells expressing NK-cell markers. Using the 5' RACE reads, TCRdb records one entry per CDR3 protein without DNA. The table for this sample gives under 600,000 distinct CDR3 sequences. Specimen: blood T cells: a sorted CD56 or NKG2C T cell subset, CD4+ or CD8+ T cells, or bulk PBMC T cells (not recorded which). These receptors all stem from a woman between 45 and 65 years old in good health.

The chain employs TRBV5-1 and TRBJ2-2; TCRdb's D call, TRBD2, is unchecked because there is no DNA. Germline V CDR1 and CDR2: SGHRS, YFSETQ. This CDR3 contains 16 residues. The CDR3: CASKQTGTVNTGELFF. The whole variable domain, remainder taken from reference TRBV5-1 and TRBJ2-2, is KAGVTQTPRYLIKTRGQQVTLSCSPISGHRSVSWYQQTPGQGLQFLFEYFSETQRNKGNFPGRFSGRQFSNSRSEMNVSTLELGDSALYLCASKQTGTVNTGELFFGEGSRLTVL.

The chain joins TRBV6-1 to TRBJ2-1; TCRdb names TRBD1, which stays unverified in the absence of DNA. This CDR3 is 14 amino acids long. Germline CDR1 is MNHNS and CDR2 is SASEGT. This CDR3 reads CASSARQGAGEQFF.

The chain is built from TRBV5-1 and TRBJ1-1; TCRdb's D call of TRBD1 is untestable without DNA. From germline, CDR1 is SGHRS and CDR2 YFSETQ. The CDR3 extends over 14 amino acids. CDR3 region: CASSQNQGYTEAFF.

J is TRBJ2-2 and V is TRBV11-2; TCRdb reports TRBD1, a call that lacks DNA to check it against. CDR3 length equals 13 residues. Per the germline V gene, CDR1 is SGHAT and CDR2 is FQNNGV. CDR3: CASSVQGTGELFF.

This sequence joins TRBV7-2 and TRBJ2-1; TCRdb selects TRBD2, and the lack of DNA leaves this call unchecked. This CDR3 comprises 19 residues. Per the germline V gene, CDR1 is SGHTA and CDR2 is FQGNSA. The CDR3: CASSLRTSGRARSYNEQFF.

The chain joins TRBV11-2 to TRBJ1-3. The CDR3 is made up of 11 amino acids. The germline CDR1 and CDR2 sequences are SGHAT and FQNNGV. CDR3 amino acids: CASSWADTIYF.

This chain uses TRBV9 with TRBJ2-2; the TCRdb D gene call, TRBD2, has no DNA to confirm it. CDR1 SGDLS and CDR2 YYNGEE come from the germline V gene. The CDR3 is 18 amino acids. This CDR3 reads CASSVGPTSSPGAGELFF.

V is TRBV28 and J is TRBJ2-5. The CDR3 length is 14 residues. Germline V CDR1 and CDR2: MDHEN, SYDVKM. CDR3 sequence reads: CASSSRTTLETQYF.

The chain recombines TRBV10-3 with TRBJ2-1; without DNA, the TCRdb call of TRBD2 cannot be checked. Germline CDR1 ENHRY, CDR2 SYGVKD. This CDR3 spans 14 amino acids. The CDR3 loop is CAISGAKVGSEQFF.

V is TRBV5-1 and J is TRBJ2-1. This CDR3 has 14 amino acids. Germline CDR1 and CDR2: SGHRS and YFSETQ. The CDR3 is CASSSDWVANEQFF.

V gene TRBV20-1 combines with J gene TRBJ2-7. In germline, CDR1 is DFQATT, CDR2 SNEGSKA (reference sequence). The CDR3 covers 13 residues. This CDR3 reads CSARTLGVYEQYF.

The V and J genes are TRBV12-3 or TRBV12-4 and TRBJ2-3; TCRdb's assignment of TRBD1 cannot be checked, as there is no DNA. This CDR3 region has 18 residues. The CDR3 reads CASSLRSAWQGASDTQYF.

CDR3 amino acids: CSVVTGRQSHGYTQYF. The chain uses TRBV29-1 and TRBJ2-3; there is no DNA to check the TCRdb D call of TRBD2. The germline V gene has CDR1 SQVTM and CDR2 ANQGSEA. The CDR3 spans 16 residues.

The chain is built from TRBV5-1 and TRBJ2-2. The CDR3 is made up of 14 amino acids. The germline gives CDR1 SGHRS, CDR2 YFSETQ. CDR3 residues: CASIDTPNTGELFF.

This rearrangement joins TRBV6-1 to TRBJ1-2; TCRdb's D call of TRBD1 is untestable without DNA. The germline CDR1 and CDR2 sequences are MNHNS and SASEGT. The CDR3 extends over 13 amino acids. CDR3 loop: CASARDKMDGYTF.

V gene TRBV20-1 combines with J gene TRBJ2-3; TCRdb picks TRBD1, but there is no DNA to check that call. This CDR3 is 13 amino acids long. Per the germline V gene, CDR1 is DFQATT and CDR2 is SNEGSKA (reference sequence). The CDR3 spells CSAVMDSLDTQYF.

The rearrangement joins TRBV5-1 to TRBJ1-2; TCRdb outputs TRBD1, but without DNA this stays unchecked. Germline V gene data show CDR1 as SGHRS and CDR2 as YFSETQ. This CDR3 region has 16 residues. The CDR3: CASNSGSSGRLGGYTF.

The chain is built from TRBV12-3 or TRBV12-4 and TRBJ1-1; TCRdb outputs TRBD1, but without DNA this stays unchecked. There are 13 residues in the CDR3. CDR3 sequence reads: CASSGTGVSEAFF.

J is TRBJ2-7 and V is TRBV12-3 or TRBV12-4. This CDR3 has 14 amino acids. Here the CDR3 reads CASSLGRKTYEQYF.

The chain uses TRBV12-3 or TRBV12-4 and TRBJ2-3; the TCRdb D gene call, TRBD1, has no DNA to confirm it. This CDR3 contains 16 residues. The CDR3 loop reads CASSPHIASHTDTQYF.